The next 27 T cell receptor beta chains were all read from a single sample in a study of blood T cell repertoires in COVID-19. TCRdb's table, derived via immunoSEQ multiplex PCR, lists solely in-frame clones and lacks some. The sample carries approximately 190,000 clones, about four fifths recorded once. Sequenced material: PBMCs or T cells enriched from blood (not recorded which). All receptors derive from a woman aged 25 to 39 who had been exposed to COVID-19.

This sequence joins TRBV6-2 or TRBV6-3 and TRBJ1-4; no reliable D call. V was cut by 6 bases and J by 8 bases, with 19 bases left in between. Looked up from germline, CDR1 is MNHEY and CDR2 is SVGEGT. This CDR3 has 15 residues. CDR3 loop: CASSLERPLWEKLFF. The CDR3, as DNA: TGTGCCAGCAGCCTGGAGAGGCCCTTATGGGAAAAACTGTTTTTT.

The chain couples TRBV27 to TRBJ1-4; possibly TRBD1 for D (5 bases). Trimming removed 2 bases at V and 8 bases at J, with 15 bases between. There are 15 residues in the CDR3. Germline V gene sequence: CDR1 MNHEY, CDR2 SMNVEV (reference sequence). The CDR3 spells CASSLGSGVWEKLFF. The CDR3 bases are TGTGCCAGCAGTTTAGGGTCGGGGGTTTGGGAAAAACTGTTTTTT.

The rearrangement joins TRBV5-8 to TRBJ2-5; D may be TRBD1 (6 bases). CDR1 is SGHTS and CDR2 is YDEGEE in the germline V gene. V was trimmed by 4 bases and J by 2 bases, leaving 12 bases between them. This CDR3 region has 14 residues. CDR3 in amino acids: CASSPGQIQETQYF. As DNA, the CDR3 is TGTGCCAGCAGCCCCGGACAGATACAAGAGACCCAGTACTTC.

The rearrangement links TRBV19 to TRBJ1-5; 7 nucleotides line up with TRBD1. V trimming: 5 bases; J trimming: 10 bases; junction bases outside the gene matches: 14. There are 15 residues in the CDR3. Germline V gives CDR1 LNHDA, CDR2 SQIVND (reference sequence). DNA of the CDR3: TGTGCCAGTAGTCCAGGCCGGACAGGCGATGGACCCCAGCATTTT. Protein: CASSPGRTGDGPQHF.

The chain has TRBV10-1 and TRBJ2-5; TRBD1 might be the D (5 bases). Per the germline V gene, CDR1 is WNHNN and CDR2 is SYGVQD (reference sequence). Trimming pared 2 bases from V and 7 bases from J, leaving 20 bases between. This CDR3 spans 16 amino acids. The DNA of the CDR3 is TGCGCCAGCAGTGAGACCGAACCTGATGGACATGCGACCCAGTACTTC. Its protein product is CASSETEPDGHATQYF.

The chain couples TRBV6-2 or TRBV6-3 to TRBJ2-2; 10 bases agree with TRBD2. The CDR3 loop spans 15 amino acids. V dropped 6 bases and J dropped 5; count of bases not matched to a gene: 6. Germline V lookup: CDR1 MNHEY, CDR2 SVGEGT. The CDR3 DNA reads as TGTGCCAGCAGCTCAGCGGGGGGGCCGACCGGGGAGCTGTTTTTT. It codes for CASSSAGGPTGELFF.

J is TRBJ1-4 and V is TRBV10-3; weak D call: TRBD1 (5 bases). The CDR3 loop spans 15 amino acids. V lost 0 bases and J 6 bases, leaving 11 bases between the germline ends. Germline-derived CDR1 and CDR2 are ENHRY and SYGVKD. The CDR3 coding sequence is TGTGCCATCAGTGAGTCTAGGGGCCAGGATGAAAAACTGTTTTTT. Translation: CAISESRGQDEKLFF.

This sequence joins TRBV10-3 and TRBJ2-1, with 9 bases matching TRBD2. V lost 5 bases to trimming and J lost 10 bases; unmatched junction nucleotides: 15. Germline values: CDR1 ENHRY, CDR2 SYGVKD. The CDR3 totals 16 residues. The CDR3 bases are TGTGCCATCAGTAAGCAAGATCGCGGGGGGGCCGGGGAGCAGTTCTTC. This gives the protein CAISKQDRGGAGEQFF.

This clone came up once. The chain recombines TRBV6-4 with TRBJ2-3; 8 bases match TRBD2. With 6 bases clipped from V and 6 bases from J, the junction kept 11 bases outside the gene matches. This CDR3 contains 15 residues. The V gene's germline CDR1 is MRHNA and CDR2 SNTAGT. For the CDR3, the DNA is TGTGCCAGCAGCCCTGACGGCGGGGGGTATGATACGCAGTATTTT. Its translation: CASSPDGGGYDTQYF.

This chain links TRBV30 with TRBJ1-3, with 7 bases matching TRBD1. CDR1 GTSNPN and CDR2 SVGIG come from the germline V gene (reference sequence). The J segment lost 0 bases and the V segment lost 3 bases, leaving 5 bases of the junction unmatched. This CDR3 is built from 15 residues. In DNA form, the CDR3 reads TGTGCCTGGAGCCTGGGGACAGTCTCTGGAAACACCATATATTTT. Translated: CAWSLGTVSGNTIYF.

This chain uses TRBV5-1 with TRBJ1-2; perhaps TRBD1 as D (6 bases). Germline CDR1 is SGHRS and CDR2 is YFSETQ. V was pared by 4 bases and J by 0 bases, with 16 bases between. The CDR3 sequence is 16 residues long. CDR3 residues: CASSKLVTGPNYGYTF. CDR3 DNA sequence: TGCGCCAGCAGCAAACTTGTGACAGGCCCTAACTATGGCTACACCTTC.

V gene TRBV21-1 combines with J gene TRBJ1-1. TRBV21-1 is deemed a pseudogene. The length of the CDR3 is 15 residues. The CDR3 coding sequence is TGTGCCAGCAGCAAAGACTGCCGGGAGGACACTGAAGCTTTCTTT. Protein product: CASSKDCREDTEAFF.

This sequence joins TRBV3-1 (or the pseudogene TRBV3-2) and TRBJ2-5; perhaps TRBD1 as D (6 bases). V gave up 2 bases and J gave up 4 bases, with 14 bases separating them. Per germline, CDR1 LGHDT and CDR2 YNNKEL (reference sequence). This CDR3 has 15 amino acids. CDR3 coding DNA: TGTGCCAGCAGCCAATGGGGGCAGGGCCCAGAGACCCAGTACTTC. It encodes CASSQWGQGPETQYF.

This clone appeared a single time. V is TRBV9 and J is TRBJ2-7, with a weak D call TRBD2 (7 bases). Germline loops: CDR1 SGDLS, CDR2 YYNGEE. The CDR3 runs to 15 residues. V was pared by 0 bases and J by 3 bases, with 13 bases between. CDR3 sequence: CASSVASGGNYEQYF. CDR3 nucleotide sequence: TGTGCCAGCAGCGTAGCATCGGGGGGCAACTACGAGCAGTACTTC.

The gene calls are TRBV6-5 and TRBJ1-1; D gene unclear. The CDR3 totals 13 residues. The V end lost 2 bases, the J end lost 4 bases, and 8 bases lay between the germline ends. In germline, CDR1 is MNHEY, CDR2 SVGAGI. The CDR3, as DNA: TGTGCCAGCAGTTACACACACCTCACTGAAGCTTTCTTT. This encodes CASSYTHLTEAFF.

The rearrangement joins TRBV29-1 to TRBJ1-5, with D possibly being TRBD1 (6 bases). The V gene's germline CDR1 is SQVTM and CDR2 ANQGSEA. This CDR3 spans 13 amino acids. Trimming took 5 bases from V and 9 from J, leaving 17 bases between them. The CDR3: CSVRTGPVGPQHF. DNA for the CDR3: TGCAGCGTTCGTACAGGGCCGGTCGGGCCCCAGCATTTT. The whole variable domain, remainder taken from reference TRBV29-1 and TRBJ1-5, is SAVISQKPSRDICQRGTSLTIQCQVDSQVTMMFWYRQQPGQSLTLIATANQGSEATYESGFVIDKFPISRPNLTFSTLTVSNMSPEDSSIYLCSVRTGPVGPQHFGDGTRLSIL.

V gene TRBV6-5 combines with J gene TRBJ1-5; D might be TRBD1 (6 bases). CDR1 and CDR2 (germline): MNHEY, SVGAGI. Trimming cost V 2 bases and J 7 bases, with 15 bases left between them. This CDR3 contains 15 residues. CDR3 amino acids: CASSYNYRVRQPQHF. The CDR3 region has the DNA TGTGCCAGCAGTTACAATTACAGGGTACGCCAGCCCCAGCATTTT.

The chain links TRBV15 to TRBJ2-2, with 10 bases aligning to TRBD1. Trimming cost V 0 bases and J 7 bases; bases outside gene matches: 8. The CDR3 is 17 amino acids. Germline-derived CDR1 and CDR2 are LNHNV and YYDKDF (reference sequence). The CDR3 region is CATSRDVTGGPHGELFF. The CDR3 nucleotides are TGTGCCACCAGCAGAGATGTGACAGGGGGCCCCCACGGGGAGCTGTTTTTT. The full variable domain, rest sourced from reference TRBV15 and TRBJ2-2, is DAMVIQNPRYQVTQFGKPVTLSCSQTLNHNVMYWYQQKSSQAPKLLFHYYDKDFNNEADTPDNFQSRRPNTSFCFLDIRSPGLGDTAMYLCATSRDVTGGPHGELFFGEGSRLTVL.

Only a few counts were recorded for this clone. The gene calls are TRBV10-3 and TRBJ1-2; D is possibly TRBD1 (6 bases). The germline V gene has CDR1 ENHRY and CDR2 SYGVKD. The V end was cut by 4 bases, the J end by 8 bases, with 14 bases between. The CDR3 is 13 amino acids. CDR3 sequence: CAISGSQGEGYTF. CDR3 in DNA: TGTGCCATCAGTGGATCACAGGGTGAAGGCTACACCTTC.

Only one count was recorded for this clone. CDR3 DNA sequence: TGTGCCAGCAGCCGCGGACAGGTCAATGAGCAGTTCTTC. This sequence encodes CASSRGQVNEQFF. The rearrangement uses TRBV7-8 and TRBJ2-1; 7 nucleotides line up with TRBD1. V gave up 5 bases and J gave up 6 bases; unmatched junction bases: 4. The germline V gene has CDR1 SGHVS and CDR2 FQNEAQ. The CDR3 loop spans 13 amino acids.

This clone has a handful of counts. The V gene is TRBV7-2, the J gene TRBJ1-6, with D perhaps TRBD1 (6 bases). The CDR3 is made up of 16 amino acids. The V gene's germline CDR1 is SGHTA and CDR2 FQGNSA. V was pared by 4 bases and J by 9 bases, with 19 bases between. The CDR3 region is CASSSQGTASRSPLHF. In DNA form, the CDR3 reads TGTGCCAGCAGCTCCCAGGGGACGGCCTCCCGTTCACCCCTCCACTTT.

This clone was observed a single time. The V call is TRBV2, the J call TRBJ1-1; 7 nucleotides agree with TRBD1. The germline CDR1 and CDR2 sequences are SNHLY and FYNNEI. The CDR3 covers 13 residues. V was clipped by 1 base and J by 5 bases; unmatched bases: 1. CDR3 nucleotides: TGTGCCAGCAGTGAAGAGGACAGGACTGAAGCTTTCTTT. It codes for CASSEEDRTEAFF.

The chain has TRBV5-1 and TRBJ1-2; D gene uncertain. The CDR3 consists of 11 residues. Germline V gene sequence: CDR1 SGHRS, CDR2 YFSETQ. Trimming cost V 1 base and J 10 bases, with 8 bases left between them. DNA of the CDR3: TGCGCCAGCAGCTTGTACGAGAACTACACCTTC. As protein: CASSLYENYTF.

V usage is TRBV4-1 and J usage is TRBJ2-3; possibly TRBD2 for D (6 bases). Germline assignment: CDR1 MGHRA and CDR2 YSYEKL. V lost 3 bases to trimming and J lost 2 bases, with 18 bases between them. The CDR3 is 17 amino acids. CDR3 protein: CASSHYRDSRITDTQYF. The CDR3 region has the DNA TGCGCCAGCAGCCACTACCGGGACTCTCGAATCACAGATACGCAGTATTTT.

The V and J genes are TRBV9 and TRBJ2-1, with 8 bases fitting TRBD2. With 2 bases clipped from V and 5 bases from J, the junction kept 12 bases outside the gene matches. Germline V gives CDR1 SGDLS, CDR2 YYNGEE. The CDR3 contains 17 residues. The CDR3 loop is CASSVSLGRGADNEQFF. The CDR3 DNA sequence: TGTGCCAGCAGCGTTTCTTTGGGGCGGGGGGCCGACAATGAGCAGTTCTTC.

This CDR3 is CASTLQVGQGDTGELFF. The CDR3 DNA reads as TGTGCCAGCACCCTGCAGGTGGGACAGGGGGACACCGGGGAGCTGTTTTTT. This chain links TRBV7-8 with TRBJ2-2; 11 nucleotides align to TRBD1. Germline lookup yields CDR1 SGHVS and CDR2 FQNEAQ. The CDR3 has 17 residues. The V and J ends lost 7 bases and 3 bases, in that order; junction bases with no gene match: 10.

This chain joins TRBV5-5 and TRBJ1-2; 9 bases are a match to TRBD1. Germline values: CDR1 SGHKS, CDR2 YYEKEE (reference sequence). V dropped 1 base and J dropped 7; count of bases not matched to a gene: 8. The CDR3 runs 15 residues. This CDR3 reads CASSLTGGGSVGYTF. CDR3 sequence (DNA): TGTGCCAGCAGCTTGACAGGGGGCGGATCGGTTGGCTACACCTTC.